The clone carrying this TCR beta chain has more than one count but fewer than ten. These data belong to a study of blood T cell repertoires in COVID-19. Sequencing was performed with immunoSEQ multiplex PCR; in TCRdb, only in-frame clones are kept and a portion is missing. The sample contains roughly 170,000 clones, roughly 70% of which appear only once. Sequencing used peripheral blood. The receptor was derived from an elderly woman with acute or convalescent COVID-19.

The CDR3 spells CASSGRSGTSGELFF. DNA of the CDR3: TGTGCCAGCAGTGGGAGGTCTGGTACATCCGGGGAGCTGTTTTTT. The chain employs TRBV25-1 and TRBJ2-2, with D possibly TRBD2 on 5 matching bases. This CDR3 has 15 residues. Germline V gene data show CDR1 as MGHDK and CDR2 as SYGVNS. Trimming shortened V by 4 bases and J by 6 bases, and 15 bases separated the two germline ends.